A selection of T cell receptor beta chains follows, all from one sample in a study of regulatory T cells in long-lasting Graves disease. TCRdb called the multiplex PCR reads again in MiXCR, with one record for every CDR3 protein. The data contain about 430,000 distinct CDR3 sequences, about 21% of them singletons. The input for sequencing was peripheral blood mononuclear cells (PBMCs), taken when the disease was refractory, from a patient treated with antithyroid drugs. The receptors stem from a female donor with Graves disease. CDR3s include the opening cysteine and the closing phenylalanine or tryptophan. Fields, in order: CDR3 protein, CDR3 DNA, V gene, J gene, clone size, CDR3 length, D gene. D genes are given only for firm matches. Expanded clones get a size class; other rows say once, few or many, or leave the size out.

CASIFLNRDSTYEQYF	TGTGCCAGCATTTTTCTAAACCGGGACAGCACCTACGAGCAGTACTTC	TRBV2	TRBJ2-7	many	16	TRBD1
CASSDPVLGDSGNTIYF	TGTGCCAGCAGCGACCCGGTATTGGGCGACTCTGGAAACACCATATATTTT	TRBV9	TRBJ1-3	-	17	-
CASTGNRDRVDEQYF	TGTGCCAGCACCGGAAACCGGGACAGGGTGGACGAGCAGTACTTC	TRBV6-4	TRBJ2-7	many	15	TRBD1
CSGNLVRGGAGDTQYF	TGCAGTGGCAATCTGGTCAGGGGCGGAGCGGGAGATACGCAGTATTTT	TRBV20-1	TRBJ2-3	-	16	-
CASQRESAYEQYF	TGTGCCAGCCAGCGGGAGTCTGCCTACGAGCAGTACTTC	TRBV5-4	TRBJ2-7	-	13	TRBD2
CASRRTSGTYNEQFF	TGTGCCAGCCGACGGACTAGCGGGACCTACAATGAGCAGTTCTTC	TRBV7-9	TRBJ2-1	once	15	TRBD2
CASRDIAMNTEAFF	TGTGCCAGTAGGGACATCGCAATGAACACTGAAGCTTTCTTT	TRBV19	TRBJ1-1	few	14	-
CASHLNTGGNTEAFF	TGTGCCAGCCATCTAAACACAGGGGGAAACACTGAAGCTTTCTTT	TRBV28	TRBJ1-1	many	15	TRBD1
CASSLGVSEAFF	TGTGCCAGCAGTTTAGGGGTTTCTGAAGCTTTCTTT	TRBV28	TRBJ1-1	many	12	-
CASTYSGGLSYEQYF	TGTGCCAGCACGTATTCGGGAGGGCTATCCTACGAGCAGTACTTC	TRBV27	TRBJ2-7	many	15	TRBD2
CASSGGSNSNQPQHF	TGTGCCAGCAGCGGGGGGTCCAATAGCAATCAGCCCCAGCATTTT	TRBV7-2	TRBJ1-5	-	15	-
CATSRDLDRPTNYGYTF	TGTGCCACCAGCAGAGATCTGGACAGGCCTACTAACTATGGCTACACCTTC	TRBV15	TRBJ1-2	many	17	TRBD1
CASSTQPGGWGYTF	TGTGCCAGCAGCACTCAACCAGGGGGCTGGGGCTACACCTTC	TRBV5-5	TRBJ1-2	many	14	TRBD1
CASPGQGGAPFF	TGTGCCAGCCCTGGACAGGGGGGCGCGCCGTTCTTT	TRBV2	TRBJ1-1	many	12	TRBD1
CASLWSLNTGELFF	TGTGCCAGCCTCTGGAGCTTGAACACCGGGGAGCTGTTTTTT	TRBV6-1	TRBJ2-2	many	14	-
CSALRGSNTEAFF	TGCAGTGCCCTCAGAGGAAGTAACACTGAAGCTTTCTTT	TRBV20-1	TRBJ1-1	-	13	-
CASMRLSSGANVLTF	TGTGCCAGCATGCGACTGAGCTCTGGGGCCAACGTCCTGACTTTC	TRBV6-1	TRBJ2-6	-	15	-
CASSLFSGTSGGEQYF	TGTGCCAGCAGCTTGTTCTCCGGGACTAGCGGGGGCGAGCAGTACTTC	TRBV7-9	TRBJ2-7	many	16	TRBD2
CSAHNAEWETQYF	TGCAGTGCCCATAACGCTGAGTGGGAGACCCAGTACTTC	TRBV20-1	TRBJ2-5	-	13	-
CASSLWGQGDFSGANVLTF	TGCGCCAGCAGCTTGTGGGGACAGGGTGATTTTTCGGGGGCCAACGTCCTGACTTTC	TRBV5-1	TRBJ2-6	few	19	TRBD1
CASSPTGTTYNEQFF	TGTGCCAGCTCACCTACCGGGACCACATACAATGAGCAGTTCTTC	TRBV18	TRBJ2-1	-	15	-
CASSQDWGLEFF	TGTGCCAGCAGCCAAGATTGGGGACTCGAGTTCTTC	TRBV14	TRBJ2-4	-	12	-
CASSLAQGRRGYTF	TGTGCCAGCAGCTTGGCACAGGGGAGGAGGGGCTACACCTTC	TRBV5-6	TRBJ1-2	-	14	TRBD1